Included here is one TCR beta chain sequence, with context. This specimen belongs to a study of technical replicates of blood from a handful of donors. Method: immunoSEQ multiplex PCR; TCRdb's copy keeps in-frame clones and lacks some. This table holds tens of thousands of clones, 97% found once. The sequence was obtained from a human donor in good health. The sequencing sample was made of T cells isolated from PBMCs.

The CDR3 bases are TGTGCCAGCAGATACCACGCAGGGGAAGCTTTCTTT. Translation gives CASRYHAGEAFF. The rearrangement joins TRBV6-5 to TRBJ1-1, with TRBD1 as a possible D gene (5 bases). The CDR3 covers 12 residues. The germline V gene encodes CDR1 MNHEY and CDR2 SVGAGI. V was cut by 6 bases and J by 8 bases, with 13 bases left in between.